A single T cell receptor beta chain is shown here with its context. This table comes from immunoSEQ multiplex PCR, and its TCRdb copy is limited to in-frame clones, with some not included. The table records roughly 150,000 clones, about 94% of them present only once. J gave up 3 bases and V 6 bases, and 3 bases lay outside the gene matches. CDR1 and CDR2 from the germline V gene are SEHNR and FQNEAQ (reference sequence). The CDR3 loop spans 16 amino acids. This sample is drawn from a study of control samples from healthy donors and cancer patients. The sequence derives from a man aged 50-59 years in good health. The V and J genes are TRBV7-9 and TRBJ2-1; 15 bases are a match to TRBD2. The sample consisted of blood. CDR3 DNA sequence: TGTGCCAGCAGACCGGGACTAGCGGGAGGCTACAATGAGCAGTTCTTC. It yields the protein CASRPGLAGGYNEQFF.